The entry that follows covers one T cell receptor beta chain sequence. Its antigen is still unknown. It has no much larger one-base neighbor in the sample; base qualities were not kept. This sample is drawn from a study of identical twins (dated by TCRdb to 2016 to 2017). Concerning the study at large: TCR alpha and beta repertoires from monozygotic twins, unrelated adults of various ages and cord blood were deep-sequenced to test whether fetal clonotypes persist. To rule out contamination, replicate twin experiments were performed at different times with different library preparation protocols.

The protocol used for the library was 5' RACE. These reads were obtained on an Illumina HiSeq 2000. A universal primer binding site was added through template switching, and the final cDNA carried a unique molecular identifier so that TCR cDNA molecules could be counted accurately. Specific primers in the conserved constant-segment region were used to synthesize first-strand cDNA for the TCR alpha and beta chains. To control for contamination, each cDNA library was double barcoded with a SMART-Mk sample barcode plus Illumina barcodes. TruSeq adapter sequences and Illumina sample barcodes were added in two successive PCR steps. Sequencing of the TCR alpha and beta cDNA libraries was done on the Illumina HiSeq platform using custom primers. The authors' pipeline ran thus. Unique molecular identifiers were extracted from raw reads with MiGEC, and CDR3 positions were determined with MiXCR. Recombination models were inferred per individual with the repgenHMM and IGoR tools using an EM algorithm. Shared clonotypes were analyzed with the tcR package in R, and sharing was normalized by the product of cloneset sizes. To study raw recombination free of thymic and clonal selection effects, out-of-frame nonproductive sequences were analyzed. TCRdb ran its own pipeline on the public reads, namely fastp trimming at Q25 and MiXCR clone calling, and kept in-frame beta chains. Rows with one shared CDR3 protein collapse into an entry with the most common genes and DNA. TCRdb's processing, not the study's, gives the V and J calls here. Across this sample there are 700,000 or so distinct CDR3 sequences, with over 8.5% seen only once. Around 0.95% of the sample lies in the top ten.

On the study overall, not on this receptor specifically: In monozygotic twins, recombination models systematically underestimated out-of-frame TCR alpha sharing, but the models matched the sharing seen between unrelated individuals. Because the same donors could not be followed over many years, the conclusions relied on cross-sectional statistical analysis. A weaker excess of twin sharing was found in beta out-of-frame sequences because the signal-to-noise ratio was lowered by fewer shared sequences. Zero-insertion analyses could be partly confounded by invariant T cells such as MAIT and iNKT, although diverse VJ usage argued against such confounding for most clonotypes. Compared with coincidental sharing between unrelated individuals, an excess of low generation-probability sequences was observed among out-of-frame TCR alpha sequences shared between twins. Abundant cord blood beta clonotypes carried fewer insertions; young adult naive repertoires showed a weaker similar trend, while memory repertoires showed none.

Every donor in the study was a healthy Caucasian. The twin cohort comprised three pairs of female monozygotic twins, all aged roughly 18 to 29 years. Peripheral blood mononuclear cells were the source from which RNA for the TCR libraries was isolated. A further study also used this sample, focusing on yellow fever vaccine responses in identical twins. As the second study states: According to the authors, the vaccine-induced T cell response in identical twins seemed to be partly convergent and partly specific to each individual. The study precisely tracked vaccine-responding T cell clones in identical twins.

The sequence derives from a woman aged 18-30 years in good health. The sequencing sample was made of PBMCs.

CDR3 protein: CASSQDRAPYYEQYF. The bases read TGCGCCAGCAGCCAGGACAGGGCCCCCTACTACGAGCAGTACTTC. The chain joins TRBV4-3 to TRBJ2-7; the central 8 bases match TRBD1. Per the germline V gene, LGHNA is the CDR1 and YSLEER is the CDR2. Spanning cysteine to phenylalanine, the CDR3 consists of 15 amino acids. The CDR3 DNA has 45 bases and is translated from base 1. V lost 3 bases and J lost 3 bases, and the count of bases not matched to a germline gene is 7.